These 10 T cell receptor beta chains were sequenced from one sample in a study of T-cell reconstitution after alpha-beta-depleted transplantation in children (dated by TCRdb to 2016 to 2017). Libraries were prepared through PCR. The sequencer was an Illumina HiSeq 2500. Molecular barcoding was employed in the preparation of TCR libraries, with unique molecular identifiers being used to normalize TCRbeta repertoire quantification. In-frame beta chains were kept once TCRdb had trimmed the public reads at Q25 with fastp and called clones with MiXCR. Entries are consolidated by CDR3 protein sequence, retaining the most common genes and DNA. The sample table records some 280,000 distinct CDR3 sequences; over 8% of these occur just once. 10% of the sample goes to the ten largest clones. The specimen comprised PBMCs from the stem cell graft donor, sampled from the stem cell graft. The receptors here all came from a human donor who donated a stem cell graft to a child with SCID.

This clonotype was detected only a few times. The genes are TRBV15 and TRBJ2-7; 7 bases fit TRBD1. In germline, CDR1 is LNHNV, CDR2 YYDKDF (reference sequence). This CDR3 region has 15 residues. Trimming at V came to 5 bases and at J to 0 bases, leaving 7 bases not matched to a gene. The CDR3 reads CATSEPRTGSYEQYF. The CDR3 nucleotides are TGTGCCACCAGCGAACCCCGGACAGGCTCCTACGAGCAGTACTTC.

This chain uses TRBV19 with TRBJ1-6, with D possibly being TRBD1 (5 bases). Germline V gives CDR1 LNHDA, CDR2 SQIVND (reference sequence). This CDR3 region has 16 residues. Deletions cut 6 bases from V and 10 bases from J, with 22 bases between. In nucleotides, the CDR3 is TGTGCCAGTAGGATCGGAGGGGCCCAAATCCAGTCACCCCTCCACTTT. It is translated as CASRIGGAQIQSPLHF.

The gene calls are TRBV7-9 and TRBJ2-3, with TRBD2 matching 9 bases. This CDR3 has 15 residues. V lost 3 bases to trimming and J lost 3 bases; unmatched junction nucleotides: 4. CDR1 and CDR2 from the germline V gene are SEHNR and FQNEAQ (reference sequence). The CDR3, as DNA: TGTGCCAGCAGCTTCCCGGGACTAGCAACAGATACGCAGTATTTT. Amino acids: CASSFPGLATDTQYF.

The V call is TRBV5-1, the J call TRBJ2-1; 12 positions match TRBD1. This CDR3 spans 20 amino acids. CDR1 is SGHRS, CDR2 YFSETQ, per germline. Germline trimming cut 1 base from V and 5 bases from J; bases unmatched to any gene: 16. The CDR3 DNA sequence: TGCGCCAGCAGCTTGCTTCCGCATGGGACAGGGGGCTACCGGGACAATGAGCAGTTCTTC. Amino acid sequence: CASSLLPHGTGGYRDNEQFF.

The J gene is TRBJ1-2, the V gene TRBV27, with 9 bases that match TRBD1. Trimming removed 5 bases from V and 2 bases from J; junction bases left unmatched: 6. The CDR3 totals 15 residues. CDR1 MNHEY and CDR2 SMNVEV come from the germline V gene (reference sequence). The CDR3 sequence is CASSLTGGPNYGYTF. The CDR3 coding sequence is TGTGCCAGCAGTCTAACAGGGGGCCCAAACTATGGCTACACCTTC.

This clonotype turned up a few times. The chain uses TRBV6-1 and TRBJ1-2, with a weak D call TRBD1 (5 bases). The germline V and J ends were trimmed by 7 bases and 3 bases, with 18 bases remaining between them. Per the germline V gene, CDR1 is MNHNS and CDR2 is SASEGT. The CDR3 covers 15 residues. CDR3 residues: CASTDPGTGYYGYTF. The CDR3 nucleotides are TGTGCCAGCACCGACCCCGGAACAGGATACTATGGCTACACCTTC.

This clonotype has only a few counts. This rearrangement joins TRBV5-1 to TRBJ2-7; 10 bases align to TRBD1. Germline V gives CDR1 SGHRS, CDR2 YFSETQ. V dropped 4 bases and J dropped 2; count of bases not matched to a gene: 3. This CDR3 has 14 amino acids. CDR3 coding DNA: TGCGCCAGCAGCGGCGGACAGGGGGCCTACGAGCAGTACTTC. It translates to CASSGGQGAYEQYF.

This clonotype was observed at least ten times. V is TRBV12-3 or TRBV12-4 and J is TRBJ1-5; tentative D call: TRBD1 (6 bases). The CDR3 spans 13 residues. Between the trimmed V and J ends, which lost 5 bases and 9 bases, there was a span of 14 bases. CDR3 amino acids: CASSVDRVRPQHF. Written as DNA, the CDR3 is TGTGCCAGCAGTGTGGACAGAGTACGGCCCCAGCATTTT.

There are a few counts of this clonotype. The V call is TRBV5-6, the J call TRBJ2-7; possible D gene TRBD1, 7 bases. The CDR3 extends over 16 amino acids. V lost 4 bases to trimming and J lost 3 bases, with 20 bases between them. Germline-derived CDR1 and CDR2 are SGHDT and YYEEEE. CDR3 residues: CASSPGGTALNYEQYF. CDR3 in DNA: TGTGCCAGCAGCCCGGGCGGGACAGCTCTTAACTACGAGCAGTACTTC.

This chain links TRBV6-1 with TRBJ2-1; 8 nucleotides agree with TRBD2. CDR1 MNHNS and CDR2 SASEGT come from the germline V gene. V lost 4 bases and J lost 2; bases outside the gene matches: 7. CDR3 length: 16 residues. The CDR3 DNA reads as TGTGCCAGCAGTGCAGCGAGCGGGGGTCCCTACAATGAGCAGTTCTTC. This codes for CASSAASGGPYNEQFF.